The present T cell receptor (beta chain) was sequenced within a study of blood T cell repertoires in COVID-19. Trimming cost V 5 bases and J 1 base, with 20 bases left between them. This CDR3 is built from 18 residues. Per the germline V gene, CDR1 is SGHVS and CDR2 is FQNEAQ. Sequencing was performed with immunoSEQ multiplex PCR; in TCRdb, only in-frame clones are kept and a portion is missing. The sample has about 160,000 clones; about 90% are singletons. The receptor was isolated from a woman in her 70s with acute or convalescent COVID-19. Material: peripheral blood. The chain combines TRBV7-8 with TRBJ2-2, with a possible D match to TRBD2 (5 bases). The chain's CDR3 is CASSVSVGDGVNTGELFF. The CDR3 nucleotides read TGTGCCAGCAGCGTGTCCGTGGGAGATGGGGTGAACACCGGGGAGCTGTTTTTT.